The rows below give T cell receptor beta chains drawn from one sample of a study of cytomegalovirus exposure and HLA in healthy donors. Libraries were prepared by immunoSEQ multiplex PCR; TCRdb keeps only in-frame clonotypes and omits some of them. The repertoire has about 76,000 clones, 65% to 75% of them found once; the top ten carry 15% to 20%. The specimen sequenced was PBMCs. The receptors come from a woman aged 40 to 50 in good health and CMV-seropositive. The CDR3 runs from the conserved cysteine through the conserved F or W. A D gene is named only where the DNA matches it firmly. Clone size is given for some rows only: seen once, a few or many times, or a class if the clone is expanded.

v_gene,d_gene,j_gene,abundance,CDR3nt,CDR3aa
TRBV4-2,TRBD2,TRBJ2-3,-,TGTGCCAGCAGCCAAGAAGTAGCGGGGGGCACAGATACGCAGTATTTT,CASSQEVAGGTDTQYF
TRBV18,-,TRBJ1-1,-,TGTGCCAGCTCACCCTTCACACAGGGATCCTCTTTCACTGAAGCTTTCTTT,CASSPFTQGSSFTEAFF
TRBV6-5,TRBD2,TRBJ2-5,-,TGTGCCAGCAGTTACCCGAGGGGGACTAGCCGGGAGACCCAGTACTTC,CASSYPRGTSRETQYF
TRBV28,TRBD2,TRBJ2-7,-,TGTGCCAGCAGCGACCCCTCGGAAGCGGGAGGTTCCTACGAGCAGTACTTC,CASSDPSEAGGSYEQYF
TRBV2,-,TRBJ1-5,-,TGTGCCAGCAGTGTTCAAGAACTAAGCAATCAGCCCCAGCATTTT,CASSVQELSNQPQHF
TRBV28,-,TRBJ1-5,-,TGTGCCAGCAGTTTATCGGGACACAAAAATCAGCCCCAGCATTTT,CASSLSGHKNQPQHF
TRBV28,-,TRBJ1-5,-,TGTGCCAGCAGTCCAACTCTTCCGCCCCAGCATTTT,CASSPTLPPQHF
TRBV6-5,TRBD1,TRBJ2-7,-,TGTGCCAGCAGTCCGGTACAGGGGGCGTCTGAGCAGTACTTC,CASSPVQGASEQYF
TRBV6-8,TRBD2,TRBJ2-3,-,TGTGCCAGCAGTGTCAAGTTAGCGGGAGGGACAGATACGCAGTATTTT,CASSVKLAGGTDTQYF
TRBV4-3,-,TRBJ1-5,few,TGCGCCAGCAGCCAAGAAAGCGGACAGCCCCAGCATTTT,CASSQESGQPQHF
TRBV5-1,-,TRBJ2-7,-,TGCGCCAGCAGCGAGAAAGCGGCTACCTACGAGCAGTACTTC,CASSEKAATYEQYF
TRBV18,TRBD2,TRBJ2-5,-,TGTGCCAGCTCACCAGGACTAGCTGAGACCCAGTACTTC,CASSPGLAETQYF
TRBV10-2,TRBD1,TRBJ1-5,-,TGCGCCAGCAGTGAAACCACAGGGGGCGGTCAGCCCCAGCATTTT,CASSETTGGGQPQHF
TRBV5-6,TRBD1,TRBJ1-6,-,TGTGCCAGCAGCTTGGCGGACAGGGCTTATTCACCCCTCCACTTT,CASSLADRAYSPLHF
TRBV27,-,TRBJ2-3,-,TGTGCCAGCAGTTTTGTTCAGGGAATCACAGATACGCAGTATTTT,CASSFVQGITDTQYF
TRBV27,-,TRBJ2-1,-,TGTGCCACCGCTAGCGATCCGAGCTCCTACAATGAGCAGTTCTTC,CATASDPSSYNEQFF
TRBV13,TRBD1,TRBJ2-1,-,TGTGCCAGCAGCTCGAACGGACAGGGTATCGGTGAGCAGTTCTTC,CASSSNGQGIGEQFF
TRBV5-6,TRBD1,TRBJ2-7,-,TGTGCCAGCAGCGGGGGACAGGGGGGATACGAGCAGTACTTC,CASSGGQGGYEQYF
TRBV4-1,-,TRBJ1-3,-,TGCGCCAGCAGCCGTCTGACAGTCCCCTCTGGAAACACCATATATTTT,CASSRLTVPSGNTIYF
TRBV6-5,TRBD1,TRBJ1-2,-,TGTGCCAGCAGTCCGGGACAGGTGAGGGGCTACACCTTC,CASSPGQVRGYTF
TRBV30,TRBD2,TRBJ2-3,once,TGTGCCTGGAGTCGGGGCGGGGGAGGAGTGGGTACGCAGTATTTT,CAWSRGGGGVGTQYF
TRBV9,-,TRBJ2-7,-,TGTGCCAGCAGCGCCGGTTCCGACTCGGCCTACGAGCAGTACTTC,CASSAGSDSAYEQYF
TRBV5-8,TRBD1,TRBJ1-2,many,TGTGCCCGGCGGGGCCGGGACAGGGGTTTCCTCGGTGGCTACACCTTC,CARRGRDRGFLGGYTF
TRBV7-2,TRBD2,TRBJ2-1,-,TGTGCCAGCCCGGGAGGGTCCTACAATGAGCAGTTCTTC,CASPGGSYNEQFF
TRBV5-1,TRBD2,TRBJ2-2,-,TGCGCCAGCAGCTCGAGCGGGAGTGACACCGGGGAGCTGTTTTTT,CASSSSGSDTGELFF
TRBV6-1,TRBD1,TRBJ2-7,-,TGTGCCAGCAGTGAATCAGGGGACAGCTACGAGCAGTACTTC,CASSESGDSYEQYF
TRBV15,-,TRBJ1-3,-,TGTGCCACCAGCAGAGAAGGGGGAACCAACTCTGGAAACACCATATATTTT,CATSREGGTNSGNTIYF
TRBV6-1,-,TRBJ1-5,once,TGTGCCAGCATTCCCGGGACATCCAATCAGCCCCAGCATTTT,CASIPGTSNQPQHF
TRBV5-1,-,TRBJ1-2,-,TGCGCCAGCAGCTTCGGACAGACGGATGGCTACACCTTC,CASSFGQTDGYTF
TRBV20-1,-,TRBJ1-1,-,TGCAGTTTACTAGTAAACACTGAAGCTTTCTTT,CSLLVNTEAFF
TRBV15,-,TRBJ1-2,-,TGTGCCACCAGCGAGGACAGAAACTATGGCTACACCTTC,CATSEDRNYGYTF
TRBV6-6,-,TRBJ2-3,-,TGTGCCAGCAGGTTGTCTAGCACAGATACGCAGTATTTT,CASRLSSTDTQYF
TRBV5-6,TRBD1,TRBJ2-5,-,TGTGCCAGCAGCTTGATCCCGGGACAGGGGAAGGGGGAGACCCAGTACTTC,CASSLIPGQGKGETQYF
TRBV11-2,TRBD1,TRBJ1-2,-,TGTGCCAGCACCCAGGACAGGGGAGGTGGCTACACCTTC,CASTQDRGGGYTF
TRBV6-6,-,TRBJ1-4,-,TGTGCCAGCTTCGGGGGGGAACTGTTTTTT,CASFGGELFF
TRBV10-1,TRBD2,TRBJ2-3,-,TGCGCCAGCAGTGAGGGTAGCGGGAGGGCCTTAGATACGCAGTATTTT,CASSEGSGRALDTQYF
TRBV4-1,-,TRBJ2-5,-,TGCGCCAGCAGCCAAGGCATTAGAGAGACCCAGTACTTC,CASSQGIRETQYF
TRBV15,-,TRBJ2-7,-,TGTGCCACCAGCAGAGATATAGCCGACAGAGAGTACTTC,CATSRDIADREYF
TRBV5-6,TRBD1,TRBJ2-5,-,TGTGCCAGCAGCAGGGACAGTGGAGAGACCCAGTACTTC,CASSRDSGETQYF
TRBV4-2,TRBD1,TRBJ1-2,-,TGTGCCAGCAGCCCGGGACAGGTCTATGGCTACACCTTC,CASSPGQVYGYTF